Given below is one TCR beta chain in context. This entry belongs to a study of T cell clonotyping in hematopoietic cell transplantation. CDR3 size: 12 residues. The V end was cut by 8 bases, the J end by 8 bases, with 15 bases between. Germline V gene lookup returns CDR1 MGHDK and CDR2 SYGVNS. Here immunoSEQ multiplex PCR was the method, and the copy in TCRdb shows in-frame clones only, minus some. The data show 6,500 to 8,500 clones, with approximately 90% seen just once and about 4.1% held by the top ten. The specimen comprised PBMCs, sampled 180 days after allogeneic stem cell transplant. The genes are TRBV25-1 and TRBJ1-2; D possibly corresponds to TRBD1 (5 bases). The clonotype originates from a female patient in her forties or fifties who had an allogeneic stem cell transplant from an unrelated donor, so the T cells may come from the graft donor. Some clones in this sample may be carry-over from other donors' samples. The DNA of the CDR3 is TGTGCCAGCGAAGGGACCGCTCAGGGCTACACCTTC. The encoded protein is CASEGTAQGYTF.